This T cell receptor (beta chain) came from a study of OX40 agonist ivuxolimab in advanced cancers. Study-level background: In this cohort, patients received ivuxolimab, an agonistic anti-OX40 (CD134) antibody. Patients were dosed intravenously with ivuxolimab at 0.01 to 10 mg/kg every 2 weeks. Earlier treatment with anti-PD-1, anti-PD-L1 or anti-CTLA-4 was permitted, and around 36% had received some.

Trimming took off 5 bases at V and 5 bases at J, with 12 bases between the two ends. CDR3 length equals 13 residues. Looked up from germline, CDR1 is SGHTA and CDR2 is FQGNSA. The data were produced by immunoSEQ multiplex PCR, yet TCRdb's version contains in-frame clones alone and is incomplete. The top ten clones hold 2% to 2.5% of a sample with roughly 77,000 clones, 75% to 90% of them seen once. The clonotype was recovered from an adult with an advanced solid tumor such as melanoma, head and neck, liver or kidney cancer. Source: CD4+ or CD8+ T cells sorted from blood, taken in a trial of the OX40 agonist ivuxolimab. The J gene is TRBJ2-5, the V gene TRBV7-2, with D unresolved. The CDR3 nucleotides read TGTGCCAGCAGCACCGGAGTGTGGGAGACCCAGTACTTC. As protein: CASSTGVWETQYF.